What follows are 24 T cell receptor beta chains derived from one specimen sequenced in a study of PD-L1 blockade in urothelial cancer (dated by TCRdb to between 2016 and 2019). This specimen's time point label, interpreted: peripheral blood 6 weeks after treatment start. The library was made by the immunoSEQ multiplex PCR assay. TCRdb took over this immuneACCESS table, retaining in-frame rearrangements with V and J assigned. Such tables are incomplete; in checked studies, under half of the missing clones stem from an unresolved V gene, and the remainder is unexplained. Recorded for this sample are roughly 24,000 clones; around 90% of them occurred a single time. The ten largest clones add up to approximately 11% of the sample. Sequenced here: PBMCs, sampled around atezolizumab (anti-PD-L1) treatment. These receptors were obtained from a woman in her fifties or sixties with urothelial cancer.

The CDR3 region is CATSRDGGAGETQYF. The CDR3 DNA reads TGTGCCACCAGCAGAGATGGAGGGGCGGGAGAGACCCAGTACTTC. The rearrangement joins TRBV15 to TRBJ2-5, with a weak D call TRBD2 (6 bases). There are 15 residues in the CDR3. Germline V CDR1 and CDR2: LNHNV, YYDKDF (reference sequence). V lost 0 bases, J lost 4 bases, and 12 bases lay in between.

The rearrangement uses TRBV5-6 and TRBJ2-6, with 14 bases matching TRBD2. The CDR3 contains 18 residues. Trimming took 4 bases from V and 2 from J; bases not matched to a gene: 5. Germline CDR1 SGHDT, CDR2 YYEEEE. The CDR3 reads CASSARLAGGPGANVLTF. The CDR3 DNA follows: TGTGCCAGCAGCGCCCGACTAGCGGGAGGGCCTGGGGCCAACGTCCTGACTTTC.

The CDR3 region is CASSTSVTYEQYF. Here the CDR3 DNA reads TGTGCCAGTTCAACTAGCGTGACCTACGAGCAGTACTTC. The chain employs TRBV19 and TRBJ2-7; 7 nucleotides line up with TRBD2. The trim removed 8 bases at V and 2 bases at J, leaving 6 bases unmatched. Germline V gene lookup returns CDR1 LNHDA and CDR2 SQIVND (reference sequence). CDR3 length: 13 residues.

This chain uses TRBV19 with TRBJ2-6, with 8 bases lining up with TRBD2. Germline CDR1 is LNHDA and CDR2 is SQIVND (reference sequence). Unmatched junction bases numbered 0, after V lost 8 bases and J lost 0 bases. The CDR3 runs 14 residues. The CDR3 spells CASRGGSGANVLTF. CDR3 sequence (DNA): TGTGCCAGTCGGGGGGGCTCTGGGGCCAACGTCCTGACTTTC.

The gene calls are TRBV5-6 and TRBJ2-6, with D uncertain. V lost 5 bases to trimming and J lost 0 bases, with 15 bases between them. CDR1 is SGHDT, CDR2 YYEEEE, per germline. This CDR3 contains 17 residues. CDR3 protein: CASSSRWLHSGANVLTF. The DNA of the CDR3 is TGTGCCAGCAGTTCACGATGGCTTCACTCTGGGGCCAACGTCCTGACTTTC.

To note about this clone: Other DNA sequences in this specimen translate into the identical CDR3. V gene TRBV5-4 combines with J gene TRBJ1-2, with D possibly TRBD1 on 5 matching bases. CDR1 SGHNT and CDR2 YYREEE come from the germline V gene (reference sequence). This CDR3 contains 13 residues. V gave up 5 bases and J gave up 3 bases, with 11 bases separating them. This CDR3 reads CASSPDRDYGYTF. DNA for the CDR3: TGTGCCAGCAGTCCTGACAGAGACTATGGCTACACCTTC.

This sequence joins TRBV7-9 and TRBJ2-1; D possibly corresponds to TRBD2 (6 bases). The CDR3 runs 15 residues. The V gene's germline CDR1 is SEHNR and CDR2 FQNEAQ (reference sequence). Deletions cut 1 base from V and 3 bases from J, with 10 bases between. The CDR3 reads CASSLDGGSYNEQFF. For the CDR3, the DNA is TGTGCCAGCAGCTTAGATGGAGGGAGCTACAATGAGCAGTTCTTC.

This rearrangement joins TRBV18 to TRBJ2-1, with 8 bases lining up with TRBD2. The CDR3 has 17 residues. Germline V gene data show CDR1 as KGHSH and CDR2 as LQKENI. Trimming at V came to 6 bases and at J to 2 bases, leaving 12 bases not matched to a gene. In nucleotides, the CDR3 is TGTGCCAGCTCGCACATGGAGGCTAGCGGGCCCTACAATGAGCAGTTCTTC. It translates to CASSHMEASGPYNEQFF.

V is TRBV5-6 and J is TRBJ2-3; TRBD2 aligns across 11 bases. Germline CDR1 and CDR2: SGHDT and YYEEEE. This CDR3 spans 14 amino acids. The V gene end was trimmed by 6 bases and the J gene end by 2 bases; junction bases not matched to a gene: 2. Here the CDR3 reads CASISGGDTDTQYF. The CDR3 nucleotides are TGTGCCAGCATTAGCGGGGGGGACACAGATACGCAGTATTTT. The variable domain in full, with the rest retrieved from reference TRBV5-6 and TRBJ2-3, is DAGVTQSPTHLIKTRGQQVTLRCSPKSGHDTVSWYQQALGQGPQFIFQYYEEEERQRGNFPDRFSGHQFPNYSSELNVNALLLGDSALYLCASISGGDTDTQYFGPGTRLTVL.

V is TRBV28 and J is TRBJ2-3, with TRBD1 as a possible D gene (6 bases). Trimming cost V 9 bases and J 0 bases, with 13 bases left between them. The CDR3 contains 14 residues. Per germline, CDR1 MDHEN and CDR2 SYDVKM. The CDR3: CASKDRISTDTQYF. In DNA, the CDR3 is TGTGCCAGTAAAGACAGGATCAGCACAGATACGCAGTATTTT.

For the CDR3, the DNA is TGTGCCAGTAGACCAGGGACAGCCCAGACCTACGAGCAGTACTTC. It translates to CASRPGTAQTYEQYF. The rearrangement joins TRBV19 to TRBJ2-7, with 7 bases lining up with TRBD1. Germline trimming cut 6 bases from V and 2 bases from J; bases unmatched to any gene: 10. Germline V gene lookup returns CDR1 LNHDA and CDR2 SQIVND (reference sequence). The CDR3 runs 15 residues.

The chain joins TRBV7-9 to TRBJ2-1; D perhaps matches TRBD2 (6 bases). In germline, CDR1 is SEHNR, CDR2 FQNEAQ (reference sequence). V was trimmed by 5 bases and J by 6 bases, leaving 14 bases between them. The CDR3 contains 14 residues. The CDR3 DNA follows: TGTGCCAGCAGCACCGGGACTCCCCCCAATGAGCAGTTCTTC. It encodes CASSTGTPPNEQFF.

CDR3 sequence: CASSPLNEQYF. The CDR3, as DNA: TGTGCCAGCAGCCCGTTAAACGAGCAGTACTTC. This chain connects TRBV11-2 to TRBJ2-7; no clear D gene. The CDR3 contains 11 residues. Germline assignment: CDR1 SGHAT and CDR2 FQNNGV. V was clipped by 5 bases and J by 5 bases, with 7 bases between them.

The J gene is TRBJ2-2, the V gene TRBV10-3; a weak D match, TRBD1 (6 bases). Trimming left V 6 bases short and J 2 bases short, with 7 bases between. Germline CDR1 is ENHRY and CDR2 is SYGVKD. This CDR3 has 13 amino acids. The CDR3 coding sequence is TGTGCCATCAGACAGGGTAACACCGGGGAGCTGTTTTTT. Protein sequence: CAIRQGNTGELFF.

J is TRBJ2-5 and V is TRBV10-2, with D unresolved. Trimming left V 5 bases short and J 5 bases short, with 9 bases between. CDR1 and CDR2 from the germline V gene are WSHSY and SAAADI. The CDR3 is 12 residues long. CDR3 loop: CASSPSSETQYF. The CDR3 coding sequence is TGCGCCAGCAGTCCTAGTAGTGAGACCCAGTACTTC.

The V gene is TRBV6-1, the J gene TRBJ1-1; the D gene is possibly TRBD1 (5 bases). The CDR3 runs to 14 residues. V lost 1 base to trimming and J lost 6 bases, with 12 bases between them. Per the germline V gene, CDR1 is MNHNS and CDR2 is SASEGT. The CDR3: CASSEVGGVAEAFF. CDR3 nucleotides: TGTGCCAGCAGTGAAGTGGGGGGGGTTGCTGAAGCTTTCTTT.

The chain recombines TRBV9 with TRBJ2-7; perhaps TRBD2 as D (6 bases). This CDR3 region has 15 residues. Germline V gene sequence: CDR1 SGDLS, CDR2 YYNGEE. Trimming took off 0 bases at V and 3 bases at J, with 13 bases between the two ends. Written as DNA, the CDR3 is TGTGCCAGCAGCGTAGCCGGCGGGGAGTACTACGAGCAGTACTTC. This sequence encodes CASSVAGGEYYEQYF. The variable domain in full, completed from reference TRBV9 and TRBJ2-7, reads DSGVTQTPKHLITATGQRVTLRCSPRSGDLSVYWYQQSLDQGLQFLIQYYNGEERAKGNILERFSAQQFPDLHSELNLSSLELGDSALYFCASSVAGGEYYEQYFGPGTRLTVT.

V usage is TRBV5-4 and J usage is TRBJ1-4; 7 positions agree with TRBD1. The CDR3 covers 19 residues. Germline trimming cut 1 base from V and 1 base from J; bases unmatched to any gene: 13. Germline lookup yields CDR1 SGHNT and CDR2 YYREEE (reference sequence). The CDR3 DNA sequence: TGTGCCAGCAGCTTGACCACAGGGGCCGGGGTGGGAACTAATGAAAAACTGTTTTTT. This sequence encodes CASSLTTGAGVGTNEKLFF.

The genes are TRBV7-8 and TRBJ2-1, with 11 bases aligning to TRBD2. The V gene's germline CDR1 is SGHVS and CDR2 FQNEAQ. The length of the CDR3 is 16 residues. Unmatched junction bases numbered 4, after V lost 1 base and J lost 5 bases. CDR3 residues: CASSLGGTSGNNEQFF. Written as DNA, the CDR3 is TGTGCCAGCAGCTTAGGCGGGACTAGCGGAAACAATGAGCAGTTCTTC.

The genes are TRBV4-3 and TRBJ1-2; the D gene is possibly TRBD1 (5 bases). Germline V gene lookup returns CDR1 LGHNA and CDR2 YSLEER. The CDR3 loop spans 18 amino acids. Deletions cut 3 bases from V and 6 bases from J, with 26 bases between. DNA of the CDR3: TGCGCCAGCAGCCAGACTGCCCCGTGGGGGACTACGGCGAATGGCTACACCTTC. It encodes CASSQTAPWGTTANGYTF.

The J gene is TRBJ2-7, the V gene TRBV7-8; the D gene is possibly TRBD2 (6 bases). The germline CDR1 and CDR2 sequences are SGHVS and FQNEAQ. V was clipped by 5 bases and J by 7 bases, with 21 bases between them. The CDR3 covers 15 residues. The CDR3 reads CASSPRGYTPGEQYF. CDR3 nucleotides: TGTGCCAGCAGCCCCCGGGGGTATACCCCTGGGGAGCAGTACTTC.

This chain joins TRBV18 and TRBJ2-7, with 8 bases fitting TRBD2. Germline loops: CDR1 KGHSH, CDR2 LQKENI. The CDR3 has 16 amino acids. The V and J ends lost 0 bases and 7 bases, in that order; junction bases with no gene match: 11. CDR3 protein: CASSPPTGLVDGEQYF. Written as DNA, the CDR3 is TGTGCCAGCTCACCACCTACGGGACTAGTGGATGGGGAGCAGTACTTC. The whole variable domain, filled in from reference TRBV18 and TRBJ2-7, reads NAGVMQNPRHLVRRRGQEARLRCSPMKGHSHVYWYRQLPEEGLKFMVYLQKENIIDESGMPKERFSAEFPKEGPSILRIQQVVRGDSAAYFCASSPPTGLVDGEQYFGPGTRLTVT.

A single count supports this clone. The V gene is TRBV11-3, the J gene TRBJ1-1; D is undetermined. Germline CDR1 and CDR2: SGHNT and YENEEA. Trimming removed 3 bases at V and 1 base at J, with 6 bases between. This CDR3 contains 13 residues. CDR3 sequence reads: CASSFRSNTEAFF. The CDR3 nucleotides are TGTGCCAGCAGCTTCAGGTCGAACACTGAAGCTTTCTTT.

The chain recombines TRBV5-1 with TRBJ2-2, with 10 bases matching TRBD1. J lost 3 bases, V lost 3 bases, and 2 bases had no gene match. The V gene's germline CDR1 is SGHRS and CDR2 YFSETQ. This CDR3 comprises 15 residues. The CDR3 here is CASSSGQGYTGELFF. The DNA of the CDR3 is TGCGCCAGCAGCTCGGGACAGGGGTACACCGGGGAGCTGTTTTTT.